Shown below are 2 T cell receptor beta chains from a single sample sequenced in a study of shared clonotypes between healthy human individuals. The repertoire was sequenced with immunoSEQ multiplex PCR; TCRdb's copy has only in-frame clones and lacks some. The sample yields 400,000 to 500,000 clones, 75% to 85% seen once. The specimen sequenced was PBMCs. The origin of the receptors is a woman in her thirties or forties in good health. Some clones in this sample may be carry-over from other donors' samples.

In this sample, this clone turned up a few times. The chain joins TRBV19 to TRBJ2-1; tentatively, D is TRBD1 (6 bases). The V gene's germline CDR1 is LNHDA and CDR2 SQIVND (reference sequence). CDR3 length: 15 residues. V was shortened by 5 bases and J by 0 bases, with 11 bases between the two germline ends. CDR3 DNA sequence: TGTGCCAGTAGTCTCGAGGGGGACTCCTACAATGAGCAGTTCTTC. It encodes CASSLEGDSYNEQFF.

V usage is TRBV19 and J usage is TRBJ2-1, with TRBD2 identical over 8 bases. This CDR3 spans 15 amino acids. Per the germline V gene, CDR1 is LNHDA and CDR2 is SQIVND (reference sequence). The trim removed 3 bases at V and 7 bases at J, leaving 8 bases unmatched. The CDR3 sequence: CASSIYSGIKNEQFF. In nucleotides, the CDR3 is TGTGCCAGTAGTATTTATAGCGGGATTAAAAATGAGCAGTTCTTC.